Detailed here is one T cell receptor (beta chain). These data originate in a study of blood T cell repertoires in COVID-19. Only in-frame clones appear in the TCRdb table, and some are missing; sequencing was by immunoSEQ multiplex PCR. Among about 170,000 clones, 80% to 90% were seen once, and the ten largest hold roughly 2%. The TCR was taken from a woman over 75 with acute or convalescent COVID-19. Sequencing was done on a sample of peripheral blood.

Here the CDR3 DNA reads TGTGCCAGCAGTCGCGGGGGATCTGGAGAGCAGTACTTC. It encodes CASSRGGSGEQYF. The chain recombines TRBV6-2 or TRBV6-3 with TRBJ2-7; 7 bases are a match to TRBD2. The J segment lost 7 bases and the V segment lost 5 bases, leaving 8 bases of the junction unmatched. The CDR3 runs to 13 residues. The germline CDR1 and CDR2 sequences are MNHEY and SVGEGT.